This T cell receptor beta chain was obtained from a study of T-cell memory formation after mild COVID-19. TCRdb reanalysed the 5' RACE reads using MiXCR and keeps one entry per CDR3 protein. The sample includes 450,000 or so distinct CDR3 sequences, approximately 25% of them seen just once. The V gene lost 3 bases and the J gene lost 3 bases, with 9 bases spanning the gap. CDR1 and CDR2 from the germline V gene are SGHTA and FQGNSA. CDR3 size: 13 residues. This clonotype was seen more than once but under ten times. This chain uses TRBV7-2 with TRBJ2-7, with D maybe TRBD1 (6 bases). The sample was PBMCs or a T cell subset sorted from them (not recorded which). The receptor was isolated from an adult woman who had mild COVID-19 (a few samples of this study predate the infection). Cell type and time point are not known. The CDR3 region is CASSLDSHYEQYF. In DNA form, the CDR3 reads TGTGCCAGCAGCTTGGACAGTCACTACGAGCAGTACTTC.